These 20 T cell receptor beta chains originate from one sample sequenced in a study of blood T cells in healthy people across ages. Sample-barcoded 5' priming and a J-beta primer mix drove a second PCR of roughly 7 to 11 cycles. TCRdb re-called the 5' RACE reads through MiXCR, storing one row per CDR3 protein. The profile shows approximately 800,000 distinct CDR3 sequences, 25% of them singletons. This sample also appeared in a second study, on T cells of mothers and their children.

Specimen: blood. Receptors were obtained from a boy aged 5 to 17 in good health.

The chain joins TRBV5-1 to TRBJ2-5; D gene uncertain. TRBJ2-7 matches the DNA end more closely, so the J call is doubtful. The CDR3 runs 14 residues. Germline CDR1 SGHRS, CDR2 YFSETQ. The CDR3 spells CASSSDRPPYEQYF. The CDR3 bases are TGCGCCAGCAGCTCGGACCGACCCCCTTACGAGCAGTACTTC.

This clonotype showed up just once. The chain uses TRBV6-2 or TRBV6-3 and TRBJ1-6, with D possibly being TRBD1 (6 bases). Germline V gives CDR1 MNHEY, CDR2 SVGEGT. Trimming left V 7 bases short and J 9 bases short, with 10 bases between. The CDR3 totals 12 residues. The CDR3 DNA follows: TGTGCCAGCAAACAAGGGGGTTCACCCCTCCACTTT. This gives the protein CASKQGGSPLHF.

J is TRBJ2-1 and V is TRBV4-3; D may be TRBD2 (5 bases). V was pared by 6 bases and J by 7 bases, with 19 bases between. The CDR3 is 15 amino acids. Germline CDR1 and CDR2: LGHNA and YSLEER. The CDR3 DNA reads as TGCGCCAGCAGTGCGGGTCGAGCCCTCGGGAATGAGCAGTTCTTC. Its translation is CASSAGRALGNEQFF.

The chain uses TRBV10-3 and TRBJ2-1; D remains unclear. The V gene's germline CDR1 is ENHRY and CDR2 SYGVKD. The V end was cut by 4 bases, the J end by 1 base, with 11 bases between. This CDR3 has 15 residues. CDR3 in amino acids: CAISASDSSYNEQFF. DNA of the CDR3: TGTGCCATCAGTGCCTCCGATAGTTCCTACAATGAGCAGTTCTTC.

This clonotype was recorded a few times. The rearrangement links TRBV12-3 or TRBV12-4 to TRBJ2-1, with TRBD1 identical over 9 bases. V lost 6 bases and J lost 5; bases outside the gene matches: 8. The CDR3 extends over 15 amino acids. CDR3 DNA: TGTGCCAGCAGCTTTACCGGGACAGGGAACAATGAGCAGTTCTTC. It specifies CASSFTGTGNNEQFF.

CDR3 protein: CASSFSGFSYEQYF. As DNA, the CDR3 is TGCGCCAGCAGCTTTTCAGGCTTCTCCTACGAGCAGTACTTC. This rearrangement joins TRBV5-1 to TRBJ2-7; the D is unclear. Germline V CDR1 and CDR2: SGHRS, YFSETQ. V dropped 2 bases and J dropped 0 bases, with 9 bases sitting between them. This CDR3 has 14 residues.

The chain is built from TRBV28 and TRBJ2-5, with 12 bases fitting TRBD2. The DNA end lines up better with TRBJ2-7; the J call may be wrong. CDR3 size: 16 residues. The germline gives CDR1 MDHEN, CDR2 SYDVKM. The CDR3: CASSSPRTSGAYEQYF. For the CDR3, the DNA is TGTGCCAGCAGTTCCCCCCGGACTAGCGGGGCGTACGAGCAGTACTTC.

The genes are TRBV9 and TRBJ1-1, with no clear D. V lost 3 bases and J 6 bases, leaving 12 bases between the germline ends. Germline V gene sequence: CDR1 SGDLS, CDR2 YYNGEE. The CDR3 sequence is 13 residues long. The CDR3 bases are TGTGCCAGCAGCGCCGCCATTAGTTCTGAAGCTTTCTTT. Translation gives CASSAAISSEAFF.

A few counts support this clonotype. This chain joins TRBV4-3 and TRBJ1-4; D is unresolved. Trimming stripped 0 bases from V and 5 bases from J, with 13 bases between. Germline assignment: CDR1 LGHNA and CDR2 YSLEER. This CDR3 region has 16 residues. CDR3 sequence: CASSQDGGNTNEKLFF. The CDR3 DNA reads TGCGCCAGCAGCCAAGATGGAGGGAACACCAATGAAAAACTGTTTTTT.

A few counts support this clonotype. The chain uses TRBV15 and TRBJ2-5; maybe TRBD2 (5 bases). V was cut by 1 base and J by 2 bases, with 11 bases left in between. The CDR3 covers 15 residues. Germline-derived CDR1 and CDR2 are LNHNV and YYDKDF (reference sequence). The CDR3 is CATSRVDGLQETQYF. CDR3 coding DNA: TGTGCCACCAGCAGAGTGGACGGACTGCAAGAGACCCAGTACTTC.

The chain joins TRBV5-1 to TRBJ1-6; tentatively, D is TRBD1 (5 bases). The V gene lost 0 bases and the J gene lost 5 bases, with 6 bases spanning the gap. CDR3 length: 14 residues. Germline lookup yields CDR1 SGHRS and CDR2 YFSETQ. The CDR3 nucleotides read TGCGCCAGCAGCTTGGGGGGGAATAATTCACCCCTCCACTTT. This sequence encodes CASSLGGNNSPLHF.

This clonotype turned up a few times. At one end the junction does not follow the germline gene, possibly because of a read error. This chain uses TRBV5-1 with TRBJ2-7, with D possibly being TRBD2 (6 bases). Germline values: CDR1 SGHRS, CDR2 YFSETQ. This CDR3 region has 15 residues. CDR3 DNA: TGCGCCAGCAGCTTGGACGGGACTGGCCTCTACGAGCAGTACTTT. It translates to CASSLDGTGLYEQYF.

In DNA form, the CDR3 reads TGTGCCAGCAGTTTATTATTTAGGGATGAGCAGTTCTTC. It specifies CASSLLFRDEQFF. This chain uses TRBV27 with TRBJ2-1; no clear D gene. This CDR3 has 13 amino acids. The V gene lost 1 base and the J gene lost 8 bases, with 9 bases spanning the gap. Germline V CDR1 and CDR2: MNHEY, SMNVEV (reference sequence).

This clonotype was seen a few times. This chain connects TRBV3-1 to TRBJ1-6; D is ambiguous. The CDR3 covers 12 residues. V dropped 2 bases and J dropped 10 bases, with 6 bases sitting between them. Germline V CDR1 and CDR2: LGHDT, YNNKEL (reference sequence). CDR3 DNA: TGTGCCAGCAGCCAATCCGCGTCACCCCTCCACTTT. Its protein is CASSQSASPLHF. Looking up the rest from reference TRBV3-1 and TRBJ1-6 gives the full variable domain: DTAVSQTPKYLVTQMGNDKSIKCEQNLGHDTMYWYKQDSKKFLKIMFSYNNKELIINETVPNRFSPKSPDKAHLNLHINSLELGDSAVYFCASSQSASPLHFGNGTRLTVT.

The CDR3 loop reads CASSLSRAAYEQYF. Written as DNA, the CDR3 is TGTGCCAGCAGTTTATCCAGGGCCGCCTACGAGCAGTACTTC. The chain recombines TRBV28 with TRBJ2-7, with D maybe TRBD1 (5 bases). The germline CDR1 and CDR2 sequences are MDHEN and SYDVKM. V lost 1 base and J 2 bases, leaving 9 bases between the germline ends. CDR3 length: 14 amino acids.

Only a few counts were recorded for this clonotype. The V and J genes are TRBV5-6 and TRBJ1-2; weak D call: TRBD1 (5 bases). The CDR3 length is 13 residues. V was shortened by 3 bases and J by 4 bases, with 10 bases between the two germline ends. Germline V gives CDR1 SGHDT, CDR2 YYEEEE. In nucleotides, the CDR3 is TGTGCCAGCAGCTATCAGGGTTTCTATGGCTACACCTTC. It is translated as CASSYQGFYGYTF.

This clonotype was observed a handful of times. This CDR3 is CASSDRFAKNIQYF. CDR3 nucleotides: TGTGCCAGCAGCGACAGGTTCGCCAAAAACATTCAGTACTTC. This chain joins TRBV12-3 or TRBV12-4 and TRBJ2-4; D perhaps matches TRBD1 (6 bases). Trimming shortened V by 6 bases and J by 1 base, and 10 bases separated the two germline ends. There are 14 residues in the CDR3.

This clonotype has a handful of counts. V and J are TRBV4-2 and TRBJ1-4, with TRBD1 matching 11 bases. Germline lookup yields CDR1 LGHNA and CDR2 YNFKEQ. J lost 4 bases, V lost 4 bases, and 5 bases had no gene match. The CDR3 has 16 amino acids. This CDR3 reads CASSRGTGGRNEKLFF. The CDR3 region has the DNA TGTGCCAGCAGCCGAGGGACAGGGGGGCGTAATGAAAAACTGTTTTTT.

The chain carries TRBV7-9 and TRBJ2-5, with 15 bases that match TRBD2. Trimming at V came to 6 bases and at J to 5 bases, leaving 13 bases not matched to a gene. The CDR3 extends over 18 amino acids. The germline gives CDR1 SEHNR, CDR2 FQNEAQ (reference sequence). The CDR3 sequence: CASSLDGTSGRSLETQYF. The CDR3 DNA follows: TGTGCCAGCAGTCTAGACGGGACTAGCGGGAGGTCGTTGGAGACCCAGTACTTC.

This clonotype occurred many times. The genes are TRBV5-1 and TRBJ2-7; 7 nucleotides line up with TRBD1. The CDR3 extends over 14 amino acids. Germline CDR1 and CDR2: SGHRS and YFSETQ. V was clipped by 4 bases and J by 3 bases; unmatched bases: 7. CDR3 sequence (DNA): TGCGCCAGCAGCCTACGACAGGGTAGCTACGAGCAGTACTTC. Its protein product is CASSLRQGSYEQYF.